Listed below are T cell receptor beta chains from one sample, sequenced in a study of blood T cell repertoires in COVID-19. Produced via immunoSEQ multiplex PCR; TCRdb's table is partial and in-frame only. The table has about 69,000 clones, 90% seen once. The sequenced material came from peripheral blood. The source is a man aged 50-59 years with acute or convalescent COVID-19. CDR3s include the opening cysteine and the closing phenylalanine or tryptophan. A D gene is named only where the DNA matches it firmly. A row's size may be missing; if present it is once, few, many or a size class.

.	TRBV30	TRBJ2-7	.	TGTGCCTGGAGCGCCGCGAATTACGAGCAGTACTTC	CAWSAANYEQYF
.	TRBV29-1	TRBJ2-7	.	TGCAGCGTTGATTGGGGGGAAAGACCTAGCTCCTACGAGCAGTACTTC	CSVDWGERPSSYEQYF
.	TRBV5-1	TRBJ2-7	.	TGCGCCAGCAGGCAGGATACAGGGTCTGGGTACGAGCAGTACTTC	CASRQDTGSGYEQYF
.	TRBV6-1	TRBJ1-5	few	TGTGCCAGCAGTGAAGCGGGGGGATATCATCAGCCCCAGCATTTT	CASSEAGGYHQPQHF
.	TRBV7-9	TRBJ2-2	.	TGTGCCAGCAGCCCCCCTAGGACCGGGGAGCTGTTTTTT	CASSPPRTGELFF
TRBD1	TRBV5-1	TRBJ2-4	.	TGCGCCAGCAGCTTGGACGGGACAGGGCGAATCAAAAACATTCAGTACTTC	CASSLDGTGRIKNIQYF
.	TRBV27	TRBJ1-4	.	TGTGCCAGCAGCCCCCTAAGTGGAGATCGTGAAAAACTGTTTTTT	CASSPLSGDREKLFF
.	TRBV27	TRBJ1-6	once	TGTGCCAGCAGTTCCGGGACACCCTATAATTCACCCCTCCACTTT	CASSSGTPYNSPLHF
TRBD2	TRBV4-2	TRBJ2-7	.	TGTGCCAGCAGCCAAGTTGGGACTATTCACTCCTACGAGCAGTACTTC	CASSQVGTIHSYEQYF
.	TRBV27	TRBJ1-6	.	TGTGCCAGCAGCCTTTCAGAAAGGGGGAATTCACCCCTCCACTTT	CASSLSERGNSPLHF
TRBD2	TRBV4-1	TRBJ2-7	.	TGCGCCAGCAGCCAAGATTTGGCTAGCGGGAGTTACGAGCAGTACTTC	CASSQDLASGSYEQYF
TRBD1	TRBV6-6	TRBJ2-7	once	TGTGCCAGCAGTTACGTACAGGGACAGTATTCCTACGAGCAGTACTTC	CASSYVQGQYSYEQYF
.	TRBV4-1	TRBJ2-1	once	TGCGCCAGCAGCCAAGATCTGGAGGGCAGCTCCTACAATGAGCAGTTCTTC	CASSQDLEGSSYNEQFF
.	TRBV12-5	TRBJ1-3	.	TGTGCTAGTGGTTTGACTTCCAAGACAGGATACTCTGGAAACACCATATATTTT	CASGLTSKTGYSGNTIYF
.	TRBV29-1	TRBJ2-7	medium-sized	TGCAGCGTTCAGACGGGGAGCTCCTACGAGCAGTACTTC	CSVQTGSSYEQYF
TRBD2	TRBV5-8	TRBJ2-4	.	TGTGCCAGCAGCGTTAGCGGGGGGGGTAACATTCAGTACTTC	CASSVSGGGNIQYF
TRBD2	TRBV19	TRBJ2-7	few	TGTGCCAGTAGTATAGGTCCTAGCGGGCTCTCCTACGAGCAGTACTTC	CASSIGPSGLSYEQYF
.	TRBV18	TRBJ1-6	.	TGTGCCAGCTCACTTAACGGCTCGGGTGGTAATTCACCCCTCCACTTT	CASSLNGSGGNSPLHF
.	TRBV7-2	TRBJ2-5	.	TGTGCCAGCAGCGCCGGACAGGTCTCCGGGACTGTCCAAGAGACCCAGTACTTC	CASSAGQVSGTVQETQYF
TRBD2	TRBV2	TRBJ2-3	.	TGTGCCAGCAGTGATTTGTTGCGGGGGGTAGATACGCAGTATTTT	CASSDLLRGVDTQYF
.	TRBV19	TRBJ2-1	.	TGTGCCAGTAGTGCCCGGGACACCCAGAACAATGAGCAGTTCTTC	CASSARDTQNNEQFF
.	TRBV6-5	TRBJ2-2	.	TGTGCCAGCACCTACAAGACTACCAACACCGGGGAGCTGTTTTTT	CASTYKTTNTGELFF
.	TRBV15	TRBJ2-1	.	TGTGCCACCAGCAGAGGGGGCTACTACAATGAGCAGTTCTTC	CATSRGGYYNEQFF
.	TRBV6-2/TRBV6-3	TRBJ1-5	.	TGTGCCAGCAGTTACCCCATCACAGGTAGAGGAAGCAATCAGCCCCAGCATTTT	CASSYPITGRGSNQPQHF
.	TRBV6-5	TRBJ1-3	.	TGTGCCAGCAGCCGCTCGGACAAAGCTGGAAACACCATATATTTT	CASSRSDKAGNTIYF
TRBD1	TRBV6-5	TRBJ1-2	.	TGTGCCAGCAGTATACAGGGGGCTGTCTATGGCTACACCTTC	CASSIQGAVYGYTF
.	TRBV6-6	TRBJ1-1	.	TGTGCCAGCAGAGGGGAAGGACTAGGAGCTGAAGCTTTCTTT	CASRGEGLGAEAFF
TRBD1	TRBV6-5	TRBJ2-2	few	TGTGCCAGCAGTTACCAGGGGGCCAACACCGGGGAGCTGTTTTTT	CASSYQGANTGELFF
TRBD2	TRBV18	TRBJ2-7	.	TGTGCCAGCTCACCAGGACTAGCGGGAGCCTACGAGCAGTACTTC	CASSPGLAGAYEQYF
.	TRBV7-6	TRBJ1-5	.	TGTGCCAGCAGCTTGTGGCAGGGCGAGCCCCAGCATTTT	CASSLWQGEPQHF
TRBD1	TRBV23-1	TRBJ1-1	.	TGCGCCAGCAGTCCACCCGGACAGGGGGGTTCGAACACTGAAGCTTTCTTT	CASSPPGQGGSNTEAFF
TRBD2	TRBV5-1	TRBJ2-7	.	TGCGCCAGCAGCCCCTTAGCGGGTCAAAACGAGCAGTACTTC	CASSPLAGQNEQYF
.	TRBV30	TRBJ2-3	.	TGTGCCGTACGGAGGGCCGGGAGCACAGATACGCAGTATTTT	CAVRRAGSTDTQYF
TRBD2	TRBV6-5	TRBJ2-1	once	TGTGCCAGCAGTTATCTTAGCGGGTCCTCCTACAATGAGCAGTTCTTC	CASSYLSGSSYNEQFF
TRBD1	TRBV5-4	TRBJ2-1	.	TGTGCCAGCAGCTTGGAAAGGGGGCGGAGTGAGCAGTTCTTC	CASSLERGRSEQFF
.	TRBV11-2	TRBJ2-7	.	TGTGCCAGCACCACTAGGAGCTCCTACGAGCAGTACTTC	CASTTRSSYEQYF
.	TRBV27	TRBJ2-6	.	TGTGCCAGCAGTTTATTCCTCGGGGGTGTTACTAGCTCTGGGGCCAACGTCCTGACTTTC	CASSLFLGGVTSSGANVLTF
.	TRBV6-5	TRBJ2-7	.	TGTGCCAGCAGGCAGGGGCTAGGGGGATACGAGCAGTACTTC	CASRQGLGGYEQYF
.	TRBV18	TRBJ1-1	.	TGTGCCAGCTCACCAAACGGGAACACTGAAGCTTTCTTT	CASSPNGNTEAFF
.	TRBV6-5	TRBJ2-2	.	TGTGCCAGCAGTTACTCTCCCTGGGGAGCCGGGGAGCTGTTTTTT	CASSYSPWGAGELFF